A single sample is the source of the 6 T cell receptor beta chains below, sequenced in a study of blood T cell repertoires in COVID-19. The data were produced by immunoSEQ multiplex PCR, yet TCRdb's version contains in-frame clones alone and is incomplete. Of 80,000 or so clones listed, about 80% are singletons. The source material was peripheral blood. All receptors derive from an older woman with acute or convalescent COVID-19.

The sample holds one count of this clone. This chain connects TRBV4-1 to TRBJ1-3; no clear D gene. CDR1 is MGHRA and CDR2 is YSYEKL in the germline V gene. The CDR3 is 18 amino acids. Trimming cost V 1 base and J 0 bases, with 16 bases left between them. CDR3 sequence (DNA): TGCGCCAGCAGCCAAGGAACTATAGGATCATCCTCTGGAAACACCATATATTTT. This sequence encodes CASSQGTIGSSSGNTIYF.

This sequence joins TRBV9 and TRBJ2-5, with D possibly being TRBD2 (6 bases). The germline CDR1 and CDR2 sequences are SGDLS and YYNGEE. V lost 3 bases, J lost 4 bases, and 16 bases lay in between. The CDR3 is 15 amino acids. Here the CDR3 DNA reads TGTGCCAGCAGCGCCGGGACTTCGGCGGGAGAGACCCAGTACTTC. As protein: CASSAGTSAGETQYF. The variable domain in full, with the rest retrieved from reference TRBV9 and TRBJ2-5, is DSGVTQTPKHLITATGQRVTLRCSPRSGDLSVYWYQQSLDQGLQFLIQYYNGEERAKGNILERFSAQQFPDLHSELNLSSLELGDSALYFCASSAGTSAGETQYFGPGTRLLVL.

The rearrangement links TRBV19 to TRBJ1-5; TRBD1 aligns across 8 bases. The V and J ends lost 8 bases and 3 bases, in that order; junction bases with no gene match: 15. CDR3 length: 17 residues. Germline V gene lookup returns CDR1 LNHDA and CDR2 SQIVND (reference sequence). The CDR3 loop reads CASRPPQDRVDNQPQHF. CDR3 nucleotide sequence: TGTGCCAGTCGTCCCCCCCAGGACAGGGTTGACAATCAGCCCCAGCATTTT.

The chain carries TRBV15 and TRBJ2-1, with D hard to call. Trimming pared 3 bases from V and 0 bases from J, leaving 15 bases between. CDR3 size: 17 residues. CDR1 is LNHNV and CDR2 is YYDKDF in the germline V gene (reference sequence). CDR3: CATSRLKATHSYNEQFF. The CDR3 coding sequence is TGTGCCACCAGCAGGCTGAAAGCCACTCACTCCTACAATGAGCAGTTCTTC.

V gene TRBV7-2 combines with J gene TRBJ2-7; 8 bases are shared with TRBD1. Germline V gives CDR1 SGHTA, CDR2 FQGNSA. The CDR3 totals 15 residues. The V and J ends lost 1 base and 2 bases, in that order; junction bases with no gene match: 4. The CDR3 here is CASSLVGDRTYEQYF. The DNA of the CDR3 is TGTGCCAGCAGCTTAGTTGGGGACAGGACCTACGAGCAGTACTTC.

The CDR3 sequence is CATSDPGLAGGYTDTQYF. The CDR3, as DNA: TGTGCCACCAGTGACCCCGGACTAGCGGGGGGGTACACAGATACGCAGTATTTT. The rearrangement joins TRBV24-1 to TRBJ2-3; TRBD2 agrees at 15 bases. The CDR3 covers 18 residues. After removal of 4 bases from V and 2 bases from J, the junction contained 6 bases not matched to a gene. Germline assignment: CDR1 KGHDR and CDR2 SFDVKD.